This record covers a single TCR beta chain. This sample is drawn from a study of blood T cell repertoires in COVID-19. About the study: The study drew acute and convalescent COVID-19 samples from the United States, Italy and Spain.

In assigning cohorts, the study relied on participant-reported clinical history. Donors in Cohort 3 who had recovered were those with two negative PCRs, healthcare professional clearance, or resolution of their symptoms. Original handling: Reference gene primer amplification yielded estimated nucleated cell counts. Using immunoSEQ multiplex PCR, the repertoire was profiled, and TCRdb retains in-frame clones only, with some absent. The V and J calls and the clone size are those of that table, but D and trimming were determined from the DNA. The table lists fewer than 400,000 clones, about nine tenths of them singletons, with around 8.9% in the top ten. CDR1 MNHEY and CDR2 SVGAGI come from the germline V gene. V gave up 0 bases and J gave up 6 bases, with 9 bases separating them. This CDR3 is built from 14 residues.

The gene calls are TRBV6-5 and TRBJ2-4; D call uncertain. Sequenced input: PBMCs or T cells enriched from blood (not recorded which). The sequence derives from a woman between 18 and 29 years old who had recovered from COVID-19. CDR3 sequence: CASSYSFAANIQYF. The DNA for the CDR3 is TGTGCCAGCAGTTACTCTTTCGCGGCAAACATTCAGTACTTC.